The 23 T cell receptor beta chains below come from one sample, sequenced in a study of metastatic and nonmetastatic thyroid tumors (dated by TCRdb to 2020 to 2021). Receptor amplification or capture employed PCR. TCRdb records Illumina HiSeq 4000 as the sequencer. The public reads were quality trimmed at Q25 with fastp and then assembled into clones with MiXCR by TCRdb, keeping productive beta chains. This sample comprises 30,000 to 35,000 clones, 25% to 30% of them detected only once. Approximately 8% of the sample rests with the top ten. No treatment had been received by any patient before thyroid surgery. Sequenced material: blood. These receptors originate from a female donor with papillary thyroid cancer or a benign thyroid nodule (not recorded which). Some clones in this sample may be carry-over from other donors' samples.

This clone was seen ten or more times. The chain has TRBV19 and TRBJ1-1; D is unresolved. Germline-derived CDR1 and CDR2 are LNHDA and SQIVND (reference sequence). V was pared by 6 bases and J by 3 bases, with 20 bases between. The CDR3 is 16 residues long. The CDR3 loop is CASSRKTEWWYTEAFF. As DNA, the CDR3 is TGTGCCAGTAGCCGCAAAACCGAGTGGTGGTACACTGAAGCTTTCTTT.

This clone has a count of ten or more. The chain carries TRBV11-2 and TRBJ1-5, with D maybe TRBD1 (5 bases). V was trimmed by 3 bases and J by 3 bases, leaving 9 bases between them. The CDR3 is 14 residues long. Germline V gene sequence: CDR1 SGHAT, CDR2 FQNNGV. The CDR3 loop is CASSFGALNQPQHF. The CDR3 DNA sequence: TGTGCCAGCAGCTTCGGGGCTCTCAATCAGCCCCAGCATTTT.

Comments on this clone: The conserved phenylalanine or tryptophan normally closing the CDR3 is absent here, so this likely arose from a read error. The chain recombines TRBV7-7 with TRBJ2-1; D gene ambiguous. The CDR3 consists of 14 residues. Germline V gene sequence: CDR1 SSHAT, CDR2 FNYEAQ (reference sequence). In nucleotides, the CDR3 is TGTGCTAGCAGCCTCTCGACTGAGTCCAATGAGCAGTTCTCC. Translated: CASSLSTESNEQFS.

The CDR3 here is CASSLDSYEQYF. In nucleotides, the CDR3 is TGTGCCAGCTCATTGGACAGCTACGAGCAGTACTTC. The rearrangement links TRBV18 to TRBJ2-7; D may be TRBD1 (6 bases). Looked up from germline, CDR1 is KGHSH and CDR2 is LQKENI. Trimming removed 5 bases at V and 3 bases at J, with 8 bases between. The CDR3 length is 12 residues.

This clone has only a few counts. This CDR3 reads CASSFGDMNTEAFF. Here the CDR3 DNA reads TGTGCCAGCAGTTTTGGGGACATGAACACTGAAGCTTTCTTT. This rearrangement joins TRBV28 to TRBJ1-1, with D possibly TRBD1 on 6 matching bases. CDR3 size: 14 residues. Germline V CDR1 and CDR2: MDHEN, SYDVKM. Trimming removed 3 bases at V and 0 bases at J, with 8 bases between.

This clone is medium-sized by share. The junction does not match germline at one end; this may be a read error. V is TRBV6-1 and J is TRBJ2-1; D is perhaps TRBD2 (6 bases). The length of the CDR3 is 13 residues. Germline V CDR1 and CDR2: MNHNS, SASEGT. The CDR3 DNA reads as TGTGCCAGCAGTCGGGACTCCAACAATGAGCAGTTCTTC. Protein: CASSRDSNNEQFF.

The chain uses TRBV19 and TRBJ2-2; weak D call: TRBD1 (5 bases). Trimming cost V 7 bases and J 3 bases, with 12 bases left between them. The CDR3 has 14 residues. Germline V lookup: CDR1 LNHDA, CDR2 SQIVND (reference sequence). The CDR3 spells CASKGPSDTGELFF. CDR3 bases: TGTGCCAGTAAGGGGCCAAGCGACACCGGGGAGCTGTTTTTT.

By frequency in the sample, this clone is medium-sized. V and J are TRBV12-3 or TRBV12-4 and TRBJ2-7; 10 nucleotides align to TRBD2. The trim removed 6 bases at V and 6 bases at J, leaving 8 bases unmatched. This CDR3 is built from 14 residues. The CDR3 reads CASSISGRAAEQYF. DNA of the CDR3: TGTGCCAGCAGCATAAGCGGGAGGGCCGCCGAGCAGTACTTC.

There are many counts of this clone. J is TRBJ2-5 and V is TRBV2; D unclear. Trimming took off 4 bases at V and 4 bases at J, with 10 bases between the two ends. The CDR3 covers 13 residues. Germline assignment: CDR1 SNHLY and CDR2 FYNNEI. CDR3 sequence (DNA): TGTGCCAGCAGTGTTGCGGTCCGAGAGACCCAGTACTTC. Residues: CASSVAVRETQYF.

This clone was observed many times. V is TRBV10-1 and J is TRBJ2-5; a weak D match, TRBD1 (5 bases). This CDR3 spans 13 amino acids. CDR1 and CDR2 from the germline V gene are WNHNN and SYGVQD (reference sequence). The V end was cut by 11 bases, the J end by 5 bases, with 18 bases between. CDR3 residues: CAPRGITGETQYF. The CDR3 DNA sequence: TGCGCCCCAAGGGGCATCACCGGTGAGACCCAGTACTTC.

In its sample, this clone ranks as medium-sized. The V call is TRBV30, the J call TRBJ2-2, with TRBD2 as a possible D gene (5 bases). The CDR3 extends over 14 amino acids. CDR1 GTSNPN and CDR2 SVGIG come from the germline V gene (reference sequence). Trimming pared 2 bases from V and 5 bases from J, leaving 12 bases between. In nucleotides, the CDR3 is TGTGCCTGGAGTAGCGGCCTCAGTACCGGGGAGCTGTTTTTT. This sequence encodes CAWSSGLSTGELFF.

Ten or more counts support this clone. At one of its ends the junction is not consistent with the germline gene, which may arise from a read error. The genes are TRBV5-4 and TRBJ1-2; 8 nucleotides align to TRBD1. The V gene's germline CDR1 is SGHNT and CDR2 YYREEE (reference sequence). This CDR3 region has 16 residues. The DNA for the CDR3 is TGCGCCAGCAGCTTTAGCAGACAGGGGTTAGGCGATGGCTACACCTTC. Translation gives CASSFSRQGLGDGYTF.

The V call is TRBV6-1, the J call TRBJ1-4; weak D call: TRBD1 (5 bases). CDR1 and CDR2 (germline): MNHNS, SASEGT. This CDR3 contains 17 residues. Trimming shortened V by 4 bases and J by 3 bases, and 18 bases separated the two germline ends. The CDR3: CASSGARVERANEKLFF. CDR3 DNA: TGTGCCAGCAGTGGTGCCAGGGTCGAGAGAGCTAATGAAAAACTGTTTTTT.

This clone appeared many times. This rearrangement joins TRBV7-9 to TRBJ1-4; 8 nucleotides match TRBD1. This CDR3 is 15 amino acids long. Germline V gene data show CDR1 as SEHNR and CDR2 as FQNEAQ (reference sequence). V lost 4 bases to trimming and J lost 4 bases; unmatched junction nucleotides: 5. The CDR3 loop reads CASSYPTGVNEKLFF. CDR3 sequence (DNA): TGTGCCAGCAGCTACCCGACAGGGGTTAATGAAAAACTGTTTTTT.

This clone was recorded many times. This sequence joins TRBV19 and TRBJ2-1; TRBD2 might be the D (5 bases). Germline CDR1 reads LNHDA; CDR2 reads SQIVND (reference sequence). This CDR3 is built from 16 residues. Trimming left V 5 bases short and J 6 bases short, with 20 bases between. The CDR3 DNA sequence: TGTGCCAGTAGTCAAACGCCGAGCGGCTTCTCCAATGAGCAGTTCTTC. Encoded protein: CASSQTPSGFSNEQFF.

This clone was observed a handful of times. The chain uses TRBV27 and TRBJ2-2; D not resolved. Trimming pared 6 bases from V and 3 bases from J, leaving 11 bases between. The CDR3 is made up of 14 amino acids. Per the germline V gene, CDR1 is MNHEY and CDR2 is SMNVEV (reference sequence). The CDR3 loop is CASRSTVYTGELFF. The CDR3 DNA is TGTGCCAGCAGGAGTACAGTGTACACCGGGGAGCTGTTTTTT.

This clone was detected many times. CDR3 nucleotide sequence: TGCGCCAGCAGCTTGGATGGGTTCCTCTCTGGAAACACCATATATTTT. This encodes CASSLDGFLSGNTIYF. The V and J genes are TRBV5-1 and TRBJ1-3, with no clear D. Trimming stripped 0 bases from V and 0 bases from J, with 10 bases between. Germline lookup yields CDR1 SGHRS and CDR2 YFSETQ. CDR3 length: 16 amino acids.

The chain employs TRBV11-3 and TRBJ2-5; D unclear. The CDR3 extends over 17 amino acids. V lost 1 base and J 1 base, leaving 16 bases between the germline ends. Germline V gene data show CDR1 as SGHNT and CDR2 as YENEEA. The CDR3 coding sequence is TGTGCCAGCAGCTTAGGCCTAGGGTCAGTAGGCCAAGAGACCCAGTACTTC. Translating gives CASSLGLGSVGQETQYF.

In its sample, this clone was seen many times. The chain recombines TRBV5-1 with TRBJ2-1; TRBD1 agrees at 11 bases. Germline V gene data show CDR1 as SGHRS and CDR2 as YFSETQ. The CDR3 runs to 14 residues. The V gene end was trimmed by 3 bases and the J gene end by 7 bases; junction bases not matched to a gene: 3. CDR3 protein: CASSWGQGENEQFF. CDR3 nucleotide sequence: TGCGCCAGCAGCTGGGGACAGGGGGAGAATGAGCAGTTCTTC.

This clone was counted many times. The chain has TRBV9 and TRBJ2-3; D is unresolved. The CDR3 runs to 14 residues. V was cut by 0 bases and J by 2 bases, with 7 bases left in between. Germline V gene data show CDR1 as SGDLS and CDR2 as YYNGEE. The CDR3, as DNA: TGTGCCAGCAGCGTAGAACTACCCACAGATACGCAGTATTTT. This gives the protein CASSVELPTDTQYF.

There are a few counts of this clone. Here the CDR3 reads CASSSPGAAEAFF. The CDR3 nucleotides read TGTGCCAGCAGCTCTCCCGGGGCCGCTGAAGCTTTCTTT. The chain carries TRBV7-3 and TRBJ1-1, with D perhaps TRBD1 (5 bases). The CDR3 is 13 amino acids. Trimming pared 4 bases from V and 6 bases from J, leaving 12 bases between. Germline V gene data show CDR1 as SGHTA and CDR2 as FQGTGA.

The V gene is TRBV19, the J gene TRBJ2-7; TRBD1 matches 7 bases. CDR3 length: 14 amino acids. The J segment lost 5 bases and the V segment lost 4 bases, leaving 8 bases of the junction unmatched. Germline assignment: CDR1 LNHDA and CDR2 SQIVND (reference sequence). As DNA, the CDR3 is TGTGCCAGTAGTAATACCAGGGGGTTCCACGAGCAGTACTTC. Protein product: CASSNTRGFHEQYF.

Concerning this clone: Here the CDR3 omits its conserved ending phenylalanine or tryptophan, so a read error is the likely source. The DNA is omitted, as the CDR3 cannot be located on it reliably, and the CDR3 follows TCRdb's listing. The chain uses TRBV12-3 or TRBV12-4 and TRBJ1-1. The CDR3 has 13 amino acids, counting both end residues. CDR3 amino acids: CDSSSQSTHEQYY.